One sample yielded the 16 T cell receptor beta chains listed below, sequenced in a study of blood T cell repertoires in COVID-19. Here immunoSEQ multiplex PCR was the method, and the copy in TCRdb shows in-frame clones only, minus some. The table lists around 210,000 clones, about 82% of them singletons, with approximately 5.1% in the top ten. The specimen sequenced was peripheral blood. Every receptor here comes from a man aged 45-65 years with COVID-19, enrolled during active disease.

The chain couples TRBV30 to TRBJ1-2; D unclear. CDR1 and CDR2 (germline): GTSNPN, SVGIG (reference sequence). CDR3 length equals 12 residues. V lost 2 bases, J lost 5 bases, and 9 bases lay in between. The CDR3 loop is CAWSSGSYGYTF. The CDR3 DNA reads TGTGCCTGGAGTTCCGGGAGTTATGGCTACACCTTC. Full variable domain (missing parts from reference TRBV30 and TRBJ1-2): SQTIHQWPATLVQPVGSPLSLECTVEGTSNPNLYWYRQAAGRGLQLLFYSVGIGQISSEVPQNLSASRPQDRQFILSSKKLLLSDSGFYLCAWSSGSYGYTFGSGTRLTVV.

This chain uses TRBV7-2 with TRBJ1-3; 9 positions match TRBD1. Per germline, CDR1 SGHTA and CDR2 FQGNSA. The CDR3 sequence is 15 residues long. Trimming removed 4 bases from V and 4 bases from J; junction bases left unmatched: 5. As DNA, the CDR3 is TGTGCCAGCAGCTCGGGGACAGGGCCAGGAAACACCATATATTTT. It translates to CASSSGTGPGNTIYF.

This clone is a singleton in its sample. The chain carries TRBV7-3 and TRBJ2-3, with 10 positions matching TRBD2. Per germline, CDR1 SGHTA and CDR2 FQGTGA. The V gene end was trimmed by 4 bases and the J gene end by 7 bases; junction bases not matched to a gene: 11. CDR3 length: 16 amino acids. For the CDR3, the DNA is TGTGCCAGCAGCTCTCTCGTGACTAGCGGGTTCAATACGCAGTATTTT. This gives the protein CASSSLVTSGFNTQYF.

The chain employs TRBV28 and TRBJ2-7, with a possible D match to TRBD1 (5 bases). The CDR3 loop spans 15 amino acids. Trimming shortened V by 3 bases and J by 6 bases, and 18 bases separated the two germline ends. Per the germline V gene, CDR1 is MDHEN and CDR2 is SYDVKM. CDR3 bases: TGTGCCAGCAGTTTCTCCCCGGCAGGGTCCAGCGAGCAGTACTTC. This gives the protein CASSFSPAGSSEQYF.

This clone showed up just once. The chain recombines TRBV30 with TRBJ1-2; D gene unclear. The germline V gene has CDR1 GTSNPN and CDR2 SVGIG (reference sequence). V was cut by 5 bases and J by 13 bases, with 26 bases left in between. The CDR3 length is 14 residues. DNA of the CDR3: TGTGCCTGGGCGGGGAAGGCACCGGTTTATGGGTGCACCTTC. The encoded protein is CAWAGKAPVYGCTF.

This clone was recorded only once. The chain combines TRBV6-1 with TRBJ2-4, with unresolved D. This CDR3 comprises 18 residues. Deletions cut 2 bases from V and 0 bases from J, with 17 bases between. Germline CDR1 MNHNS, CDR2 SASEGT. The DNA of the CDR3 is TGTGCCAGCAGTGAAACAGAGTTGGAAAGGATAGCCAAAAACATTCAGTACTTC. It codes for CASSETELERIAKNIQYF.

In this sample, this clone turned up many times. This chain uses TRBV5-1 with TRBJ1-5, with no clear D. This CDR3 has 10 residues. Germline-derived CDR1 and CDR2 are SGHRS and YFSETQ. Trimming left V 7 bases short and J 12 bases short, with 11 bases between. The CDR3 DNA reads TGCGCCAGCGGGCCCTCTCACCAGCATTTT. The encoded protein is CASGPSHQHF.

Only one count was recorded for this clone. The chain is built from TRBV11-1 and TRBJ2-4, with TRBD1 matching 8 bases. This CDR3 contains 19 residues. The junction had 10 bases not matched to a gene; V was cut back by 0 bases and J by 0 bases. Germline V CDR1 and CDR2: SGHAT, FQDESV (reference sequence). CDR3 nucleotides: TGTGCCAGCAGCTTAGCGCGTAGGACAGGGATCTTAGCCAAAAACATTCAGTACTTC. Protein product: CASSLARRTGILAKNIQYF.

The chain links TRBV18 to TRBJ1-1; TRBD1 matches 9 bases. In germline, CDR1 is KGHSH, CDR2 LQKENI. Germline trimming cut 3 bases from V and 1 base from J; bases unmatched to any gene: 0. The CDR3 extends over 14 amino acids. CDR3 bases: TGTGCCAGCTCACCGGACAGGGGGAACACTGAAGCTTTCTTT. Amino acids: CASSPDRGNTEAFF.

J is TRBJ1-1 and V is TRBV5-4, with 10 bases fitting TRBD1. V lost 5 bases and J lost 7; bases outside the gene matches: 5. This CDR3 has 13 amino acids. Germline CDR1 reads SGHNT; CDR2 reads YYREEE (reference sequence). The CDR3 is CASRDRGKIEAFF. CDR3 in DNA: TGTGCCAGCAGGGACAGGGGGAAGATTGAAGCTTTCTTT.

This chain uses TRBV24-1 with TRBJ2-3, with a tentative D call TRBD2 (6 bases). Germline V gene sequence: CDR1 KGHDR, CDR2 SFDVKD. The CDR3 loop spans 15 amino acids. V lost 5 bases and J lost 4, with 15 bases in between. The DNA of the CDR3 is TGTGCCACCAGTGGAGGTGGCGGGGTAGCAGATACGCAGTATTTT. Translation gives CATSGGGGVADTQYF.

The chain couples TRBV25-1 to TRBJ1-4, with a possible D match to TRBD1 (6 bases). V lost 6 bases and J 7 bases, leaving 12 bases between the germline ends. The germline V gene encodes CDR1 MGHDK and CDR2 SYGVNS. The CDR3 covers 13 residues. CDR3 nucleotides: TGTGCCAGCAGGACAGGCGGGGGTGAAAAACTGTTTTTT. It is translated as CASRTGGGEKLFF.

V usage is TRBV7-6 and J usage is TRBJ2-5; D may be TRBD2 (6 bases). Germline lookup yields CDR1 SGHVS and CDR2 FNYEAQ. CDR3 size: 14 residues. V lost 4 bases and J lost 5, with 14 bases in between. The CDR3 is CASSSLTSMETQYF. The CDR3 DNA follows: TGTGCCAGCAGCTCCCTGACTAGTATGGAGACCCAGTACTTC.

This clone was picked up one time. V and J are TRBV3-1 (or the pseudogene TRBV3-2) and TRBJ1-2, with D uncertain. CDR3 length: 13 amino acids. Deletions cut 1 base from V and 2 bases from J, with 5 bases between. Germline CDR1 reads LGHDT; CDR2 reads YNNKEL (reference sequence). The CDR3 DNA reads TGTGCCAGCAGCCAAGGAGGCAACTATGGCTACACCTTC. This sequence encodes CASSQGGNYGYTF.

This clone was recorded at least ten times. CDR3 sequence (DNA): TGTGCCAGCAGATTGAACCTAGCGGACCTCGAGACCCAGTACTTC. This codes for CASRLNLADLETQYF. The rearrangement joins TRBV11-2 to TRBJ2-5; 7 nucleotides agree with TRBD2. The CDR3 has 15 residues. The V segment lost 6 bases and the J segment 5 bases; nucleotides outside the gene matches: 12. CDR1 is SGHAT, CDR2 FQNNGV, per germline.

V gene TRBV5-5 combines with J gene TRBJ1-5; possibly TRBD1 for D (6 bases). The CDR3 loop spans 15 amino acids. V lost 0 bases and J 6 bases, leaving 13 bases between the germline ends. Germline V CDR1 and CDR2: SGHKS, YYEKEE (reference sequence). The CDR3 nucleotides are TGTGCCAGCAGCTTGGGAACTCCAGGGGTTCAGCCCCAGCATTTT. It codes for CASSLGTPGVQPQHF.